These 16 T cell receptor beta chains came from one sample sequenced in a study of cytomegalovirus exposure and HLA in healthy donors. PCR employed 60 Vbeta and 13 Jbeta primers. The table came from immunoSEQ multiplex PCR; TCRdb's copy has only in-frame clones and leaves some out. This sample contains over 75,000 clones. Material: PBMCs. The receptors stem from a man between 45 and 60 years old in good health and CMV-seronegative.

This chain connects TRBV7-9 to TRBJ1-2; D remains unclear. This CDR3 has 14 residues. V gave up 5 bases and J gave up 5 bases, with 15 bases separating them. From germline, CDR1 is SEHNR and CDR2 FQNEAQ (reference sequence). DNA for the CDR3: TGTGCCAGCAGCGAAAACGGGGTTTTATATGGCTACACCTTC. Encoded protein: CASSENGVLYGYTF. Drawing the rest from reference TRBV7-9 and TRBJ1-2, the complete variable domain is DTGVSQNPRHKITKRGQNVTFRCDPISEHNRLYWYRQTLGQGPEFLTYFQNEAQLEKSRLLSDRFSAERPKGSFSTLEIQRTEQGDSAMYLCASSENGVLYGYTFGSGTRLTVV.

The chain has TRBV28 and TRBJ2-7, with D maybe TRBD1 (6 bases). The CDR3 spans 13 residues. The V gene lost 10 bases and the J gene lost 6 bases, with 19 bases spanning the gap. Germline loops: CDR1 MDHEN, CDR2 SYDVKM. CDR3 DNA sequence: TGTGCCACCACCCCAGGGGCAGGGCGCGAGCAGTACTTC. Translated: CATTPGAGREQYF. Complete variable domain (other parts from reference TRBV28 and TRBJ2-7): DVKVTQSSRYLVKRTGEKVFLECVQDMDHENMFWYRQDPGLGLRLIYFSYDVKMKEKGDIPEGYSVSREKKERFSLILESASTNQTSMYLCATTPGAGREQYFGPGTRLTVT.

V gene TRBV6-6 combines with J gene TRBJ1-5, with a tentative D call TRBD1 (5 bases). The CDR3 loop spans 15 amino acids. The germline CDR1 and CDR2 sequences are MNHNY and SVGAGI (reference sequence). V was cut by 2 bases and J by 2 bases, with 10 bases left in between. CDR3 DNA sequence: TGTGCCAGCAGTTACAGGGGTTTACGCAATCAGCCCCAGCATTTT. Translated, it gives CASSYRGLRNQPQHF.

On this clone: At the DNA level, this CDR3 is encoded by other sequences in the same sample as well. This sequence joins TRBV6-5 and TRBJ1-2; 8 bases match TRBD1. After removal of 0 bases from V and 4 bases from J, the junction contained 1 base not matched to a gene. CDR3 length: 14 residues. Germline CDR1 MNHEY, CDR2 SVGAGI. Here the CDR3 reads CASSYSQGAYGYTF. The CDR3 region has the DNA TGTGCCAGCAGTTACTCGCAGGGGGCCTATGGCTACACCTTC.

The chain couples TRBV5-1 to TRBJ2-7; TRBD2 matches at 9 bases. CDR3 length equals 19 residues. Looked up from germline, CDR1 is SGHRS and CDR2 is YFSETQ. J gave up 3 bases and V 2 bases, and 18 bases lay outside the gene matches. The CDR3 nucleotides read TGCGCCAGCAGCTTCTATCCGCTGAGGGTGGCTAGCGGGGACTACGAGCAGTACTTC. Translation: CASSFYPLRVASGDYEQYF.

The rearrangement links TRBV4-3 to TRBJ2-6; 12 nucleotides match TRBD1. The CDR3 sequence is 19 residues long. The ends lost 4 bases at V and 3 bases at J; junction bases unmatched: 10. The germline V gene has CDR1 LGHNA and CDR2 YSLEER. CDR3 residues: CASSPHGGQGAFGANVLTF. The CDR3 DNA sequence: TGCGCCAGCAGCCCACATGGGGGACAGGGGGCCTTTGGGGCCAACGTCCTGACTTTC.

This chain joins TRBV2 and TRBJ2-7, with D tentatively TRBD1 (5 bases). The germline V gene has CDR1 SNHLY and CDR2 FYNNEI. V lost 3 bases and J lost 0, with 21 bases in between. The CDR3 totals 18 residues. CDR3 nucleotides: TGTGCCAGCAGTGAGAAGTGGCCTGCCAGGGCCAGCTCCTACGAGCAGTACTTC. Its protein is CASSEKWPARASSYEQYF. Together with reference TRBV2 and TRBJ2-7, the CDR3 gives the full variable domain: EPEVTQTPSHQVTQMGQEVILRCVPISNHLYFYWYRQILGQKVEFLVSFYNNEISEKSEIFDDQFSVERPDGSNFTLKIRSTKLEDSAMYFCASSEKWPARASSYEQYFGPGTRLTVT.

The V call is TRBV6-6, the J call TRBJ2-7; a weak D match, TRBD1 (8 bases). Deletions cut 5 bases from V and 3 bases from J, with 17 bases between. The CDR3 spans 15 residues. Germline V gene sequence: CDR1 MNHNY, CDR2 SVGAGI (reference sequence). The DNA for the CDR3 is TGTGCCAGCAGTAATGACAGGGGAGGGAACTACGAGCAGTACTTC. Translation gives CASSNDRGGNYEQYF.

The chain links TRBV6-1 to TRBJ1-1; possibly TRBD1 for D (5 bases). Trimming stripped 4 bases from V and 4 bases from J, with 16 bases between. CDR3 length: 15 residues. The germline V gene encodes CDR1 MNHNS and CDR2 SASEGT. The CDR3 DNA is TGTGCCAGCAGTGGTTCTTCAGGGAGGAGCACTGAAGCTTTCTTT. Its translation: CASSGSSGRSTEAFF.

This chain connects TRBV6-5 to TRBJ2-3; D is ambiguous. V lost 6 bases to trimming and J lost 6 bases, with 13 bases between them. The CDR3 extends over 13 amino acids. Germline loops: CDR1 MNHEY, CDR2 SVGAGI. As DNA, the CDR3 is TGTGCCAGCAGGAGCGTTCCCTTTGATACGCAGTATTTT. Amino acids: CASRSVPFDTQYF.

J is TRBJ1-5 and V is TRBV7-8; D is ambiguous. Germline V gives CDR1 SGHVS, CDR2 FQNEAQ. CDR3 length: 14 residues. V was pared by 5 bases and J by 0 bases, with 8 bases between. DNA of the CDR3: TGTGCCAGCAGCCGGGAGAGTAGCAATCAGCCCCAGCATTTT. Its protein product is CASSRESSNQPQHF.

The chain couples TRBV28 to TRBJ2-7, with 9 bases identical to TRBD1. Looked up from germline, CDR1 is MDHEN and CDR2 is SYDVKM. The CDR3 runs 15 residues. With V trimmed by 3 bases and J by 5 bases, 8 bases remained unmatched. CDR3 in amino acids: CASSLRQGGSHEQYF. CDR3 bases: TGTGCCAGCAGTTTGAGACAGGGGGGAAGCCACGAGCAGTACTTC.

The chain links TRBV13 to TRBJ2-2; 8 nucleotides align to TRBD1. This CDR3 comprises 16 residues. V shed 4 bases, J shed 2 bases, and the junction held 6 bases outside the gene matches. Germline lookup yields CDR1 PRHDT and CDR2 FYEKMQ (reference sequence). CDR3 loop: CASSSGTGRNTGELFF. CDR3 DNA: TGTGCCAGCAGCTCGGGGACAGGACGAAACACCGGGGAGCTGTTTTTT.

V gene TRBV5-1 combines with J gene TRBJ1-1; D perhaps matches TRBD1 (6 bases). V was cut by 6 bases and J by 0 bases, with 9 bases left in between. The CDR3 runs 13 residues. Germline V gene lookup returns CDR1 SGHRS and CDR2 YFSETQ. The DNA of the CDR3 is TGCGCCAGCACTCAGGGGATGAACACTGAAGCTTTCTTT. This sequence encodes CASTQGMNTEAFF.

CDR3 amino acids: CASSADRGTGELFF. CDR3 coding DNA: TGTGCCAGTAGTGCGGACAGGGGCACCGGGGAGCTGTTTTTT. The chain couples TRBV19 to TRBJ2-2, with TRBD1 matching 9 bases. Germline CDR1 is LNHDA and CDR2 is SQIVND (reference sequence). The CDR3 is made up of 14 amino acids. The V gene end was trimmed by 5 bases and the J gene end by 4 bases; junction bases not matched to a gene: 2.

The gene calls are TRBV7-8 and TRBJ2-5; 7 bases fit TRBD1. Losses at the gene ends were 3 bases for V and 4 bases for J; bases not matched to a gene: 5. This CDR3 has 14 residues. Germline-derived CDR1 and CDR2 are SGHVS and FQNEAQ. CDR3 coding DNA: TGTGCCAGCAGCTTCCGGGACAGAGGAGAGACCCAGTACTTC. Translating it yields CASSFRDRGETQYF.